The sequence of this TCR beta chain was determined in a study of T cells in localized non-small cell lung cancer. The CDR3 totals 15 residues. Trimming cost V 0 bases and J 4 bases, with 11 bases left between them. Looked up from germline, CDR1 is SGDLS and CDR2 is YYNGEE. Sequencing used immunoSEQ multiplex PCR; TCRdb keeps in-frame clones, though not all of them. This table has some 20,000 clones, roughly nine tenths appearing once. As regards this clone: Its antigen is unknown.

The study, taken as a whole, reports: In the blood, greater T cell density corresponded to longer overall survival. Adjacent lung exhibited a median of 57 among the 100 most abundant tumor clones. Of the tissues analyzed, uninvolved adjacent lung showed maximal T cell clonality, greater than tumor.

The origin of this receptor is a woman aged 35 to 75 with stage I lung adenocarcinoma. V and J are TRBV9 and TRBJ2-1, with D possibly TRBD2 on 5 matching bases. The sequences come from peripheral blood, collected before any cancer treatment. The CDR3 DNA reads as TGTGCCAGCAGCGTAGGTGGAGGATCTTACAATGAGCAGTTCTTC. The encoded protein is CASSVGGGSYNEQFF.